This T cell receptor beta chain emerged from a study of PD-1 blockade in mismatch repair-deficient tumors. Study-level points and caveats: Rapid post-treatment expansion, then contraction, generally preceding radiologic response, marked tumor-resident clones.

PCR or immunohistochemistry showed mismatch repair deficiency in every enrolled patient. TCRs were sequenced from a few patients responding to pembrolizumab. About this clone: Antigen unknown.

V was pared by 4 bases and J by 3 bases, with 10 bases between. The germline V gene encodes CDR1 SGHTA and CDR2 FQGNSA. The CDR3 contains 13 residues. Produced via immunoSEQ multiplex PCR; TCRdb's table is partial and in-frame only. The sample has more than 95,000 clones; around 83% are singletons. The sequence was obtained from an adult with mismatch repair-deficient cancer. The chain has TRBV7-2 and TRBJ2-7; D is uncertain. The sample in question was peripheral blood, obtained 44 weeks after starting pembrolizumab. The CDR3 loop reads CASSSRGDYEQYF. The CDR3 nucleotides read TGTGCCAGCAGCTCACGTGGGGACTACGAGCAGTACTTC.